This is a list of T cell receptor beta chains from one sample in a study of Ad26.COV2.S vaccination and SARS-CoV-2 variants. Profiled with immunoSEQ multiplex PCR; TCRdb holds only in-frame clones, not every one. The sample consists of about 350,000 clones, roughly nine tenths of them appearing once. The source was peripheral blood, collected in a trial of Ad26.COV2.S vaccine versus placebo. These receptors all stem from a person aged 18-60 years who received the Ad26.COV2.S COVID-19 vaccine or a placebo. The CDR3 runs from the conserved cysteine through the conserved F or W. A D gene is named only where the DNA matches it firmly. Only part of the rows carry a size: once, few, many, or a class if the clone is expanded.

d_gene,abundance,v_gene,j_gene,len,CDR3nt,CDR3aa
-,-,TRBV27,TRBJ2-7,15,TGTGCCAGCAGTTTATCTCCAGCCTCCGACTACGAGCAGTACTTC,CASSLSPASDYEQYF
TRBD1,-,TRBV9,TRBJ2-7,14,TGTGCCAGCAGCGCGACAGGGGGGGCCTACGAGCAGTACTTC,CASSATGGAYEQYF
-,-,TRBV6-1,TRBJ1-1,15,TGTGCCAGCAGTGAATGGGGCAGGGTGAACACTGAAGCTTTCTTT,CASSEWGRVNTEAFF
-,-,TRBV27,TRBJ2-7,19,TGTGCCAGCAGTTTATCGAGTTTATCTTTCGACAGAACCTCCTACGAGCAGTACTTC,CASSLSSLSFDRTSYEQYF
TRBD1,-,TRBV11-3,TRBJ2-2,14,TGTGCCAGCAGCCCGGGACAGTACACCGGGGAGCTGTTTTTT,CASSPGQYTGELFF
TRBD1,-,TRBV15,TRBJ2-1,14,TGTGCCACCAGCGGACAACAGGGGGTTAATGAGCAGTTCTTC,CATSGQQGVNEQFF
-,-,TRBV19,TRBJ1-1,15,TGTGCCAGTAGTACCCCACGGGACGTACGGGGGGAAGCTTTCTTT,CASSTPRDVRGEAFF
-,-,TRBV3-1/TRBV3-2,TRBJ2-3,18,TGTGCCAGCAGCCAAGAGCGAGGACTAATCCGAAGCACAGATACGCAGTATTTT,CASSQERGLIRSTDTQYF
-,-,TRBV11-2,TRBJ2-3,11,TGTGCCAGCAGCGCCACAGATACGCAGTATTTT,CASSATDTQYF
TRBD2,-,TRBV7-3,TRBJ2-3,17,TGTGCCAGCAGCCGCCGGGAGGTGGCGGGGGGGGCCGATACGCAGTATTTT,CASSRREVAGGADTQYF
TRBD2,-,TRBV18,TRBJ2-7,16,TGTGCCAGCTCCCCGCGGACTAGCGGGAGGCTAGACGAGCAGTACTTC,CASSPRTSGRLDEQYF
-,once,TRBV5-6,TRBJ2-1,12,TGTGCCAGCAGCGCCAACTACAATGAGCAGTTCTTC,CASSANYNEQFF
TRBD1,-,TRBV10-3,TRBJ1-3,17,TGTGCCATCAGGGAGCCGACAGGGTTGATCTCTGGAAACACCATATATTTT,CAIREPTGLISGNTIYF
TRBD2,-,TRBV9,TRBJ2-1,18,TGTGCCAGCAGCGTGGCACTAGCGGGGGGGAGCTCCTACAATGAGCAGTTCTTC,CASSVALAGGSSYNEQFF
-,-,TRBV6-4,TRBJ2-2,13,TGTGCCAGCAGTGAAGGACAGACCGGGGAGCTGTTTTTT,CASSEGQTGELFF
-,-,TRBV27,TRBJ1-5,15,TGTGCCAGCACCCCAGGCGGGTCTCACAATCAGCCCCAGCATTTT,CASTPGGSHNQPQHF
TRBD2,-,TRBV5-6,TRBJ2-7,15,TGTGCCAGCAGCCCAACTAGCGGGAGGACCTACGAGCAGTACTTC,CASSPTSGRTYEQYF
TRBD1,once,TRBV11-3,TRBJ2-3,15,TGTGCCAGCAGCCCAGGGACAGGGGTGGCGGATACGCAGTATTTT,CASSPGTGVADTQYF
-,few,TRBV7-2,TRBJ1-5,13,TGTGCCAGCAGCTTACGGGGCAATCAGCCCCAGCATTTT,CASSLRGNQPQHF
TRBD1,-,TRBV11-3,TRBJ2-2,16,TGTGCCAGCAGCCGGACAGGGGGGCTAGTCACCGGGGAGCTGTTTTTT,CASSRTGGLVTGELFF
-,-,TRBV14,TRBJ2-5,15,TGTGCCAGCAGCCCGATAGGGGTTGGCGGAGAGACCCAGTACTTC,CASSPIGVGGETQYF
TRBD2,-,TRBV18,TRBJ2-7,18,TGTGCCAGCTCACTCTTTGGGGGTTCAGCGGGGGACTCCTACGAGCAGTACTTC,CASSLFGGSAGDSYEQYF
-,few,TRBV7-8,TRBJ1-5,14,TGTGCCAGCAGCTTAGGAGCCAGCAATCAGCCCCAGCATTTT,CASSLGASNQPQHF
TRBD1,-,TRBV28,TRBJ1-5,15,TGTGCCAGCAGCTTGGGACAGGCAGGGAGTCAGCCCCAGCATTTT,CASSLGQAGSQPQHF
-,-,TRBV7-9,TRBJ2-3,11,TGTGCCAGCAGCTTAGAGGGTACGCAGTATTTT,CASSLEGTQYF
TRBD1,-,TRBV9,TRBJ1-5,15,TGTGCCAGCAGCGTAGGGGACAGGGGCGTATGGCCCCAGCATTTT,CASSVGDRGVWPQHF
-,few,TRBV7-3,TRBJ2-7,14,TGTGCCAGCAGCTCTGGACCGGAATCCTACGAGCAGTACTTC,CASSSGPESYEQYF
TRBD2,-,TRBV5-4,TRBJ2-5,15,TGTGCCAGCAGCTTCGAAGCGGGAACCCAAGAGACCCAGTACTTC,CASSFEAGTQETQYF
-,-,TRBV7-9,TRBJ1-1,14,TGTGCCAGCAGCTATTCTCCACTGGGCACTGAAGCTTTCTTT,CASSYSPLGTEAFF
-,-,TRBV7-9,TRBJ1-1,15,TGTGCCAGCAGCTCGCCCCCGAGTGGGGGCACTGAAGCTTTCTTT,CASSSPPSGGTEAFF
-,-,TRBV7-2,TRBJ1-5,16,TGTGCCAGCAGCTTAGTCTACCAGGGCTACAATCAGCCCCAGCATTTT,CASSLVYQGYNQPQHF
TRBD1,-,TRBV9,TRBJ1-3,12,TGTGCCAGCGGGACAGAAGGAAACACCATATATTTT,CASGTEGNTIYF
-,-,TRBV7-3,TRBJ2-1,14,TGTGCCAGCAGCACCCGAACAGGGCACGATGAGCAGTTCTTC,CASSTRTGHDEQFF
TRBD2,-,TRBV7-3,TRBJ2-1,13,TGTGCCAGCAGCCTTAGCGGGGGGGATGAGCAGTTCTTC,CASSLSGGDEQFF
-,-,TRBV4-3,TRBJ1-2,15,TGCGCCAGCAGCCAAGATCTCGAGCGGTACTATGGCTACACCTTC,CASSQDLERYYGYTF
-,-,TRBV18,TRBJ2-1,15,TGTGCCAGCTCTCACAGGGAGAGCTCCTACAATGAGCAGTTCTTC,CASSHRESSYNEQFF
TRBD2,once,TRBV9,TRBJ2-1,16,TGTGCCAGCAGTCCCGTAAGCGGGGCCGGGCTAAATGAGCAGTTCTTC,CASSPVSGAGLNEQFF
-,-,TRBV9,TRBJ1-1,13,TGTGCCAGCAGCGCCTCAGTGAGTCGGGAAGCTTTCTTT,CASSASVSREAFF
-,once,TRBV20-1,TRBJ2-7,15,TGCAGTGCTAGTAGGTGGGCAGGGAGTAGGTACGAGCAGTACTTC,CSASRWAGSRYEQYF
-,-,TRBV9,TRBJ1-2,13,TGTGCCAGCAGCAAGACCGGGCACTATGGCTACACCTTC,CASSKTGHYGYTF
TRBD2,once,TRBV28,TRBJ2-7,18,TGTGCCAGCAGTTTGGAGCTAGCGGGAGTTAGGCCCTTCTACGAGCAGTACTTC,CASSLELAGVRPFYEQYF
-,-,TRBV5-1,TRBJ2-7,14,TGCGCCAGCGGGTCACAGCCCAGCTCCTACGAGCAGTACTTC,CASGSQPSSYEQYF
TRBD1,-,TRBV7-2,TRBJ2-4,15,TGTGCCAGCAGCTTGGACAGGGGGGTCAAAAACATTCAGTACTTC,CASSLDRGVKNIQYF
-,-,TRBV18,TRBJ2-7,12,TGTGCCAGCTCACCAGGGGGGAACGAGCAGTACTTC,CASSPGGNEQYF